What follows describes a single TCR beta chain. What this receptor recognizes is not known. A much larger clone lies one base from this, so it may be a read error. The 35 to 40 donors, aged about 6 to 90 years, were systemically healthy Caucasian individuals from Russia. Ten milliliters of peripheral blood were drawn from each donor into EDTA-treated Vacutainer tubes. Ficoll-Paque density-gradient centrifugation was used to isolate PBMCs, with at least 7 million per sample. Trizol reagent was used to extract total RNA from PBMCs, with at least 5.5 micrograms per sample. For every donor, flow cytometry on a PBMC aliquot measured the percentage of naive CD45RAhigh/CD27high T cells. This entry is derived from a study of blood T cells in healthy people across ages (dated by TCRdb to 2015 to 2017). Regarding the study in general: In model experiments, template switching captured roughly one uniquely barcoded TCR beta cDNA molecule for every two T cells. The study measured age-related changes in TCR beta repertoire diversity using deep sequencing normalized with unique cDNA molecular identifiers. The donors were divided into four age groups: young (average roughly 15 years), middle-aged (approximately 39), aged (around 67) and long-lived (about 79). Two additional independent replicas of 1 million unique cDNA reads from the same blood draw were analyzed for two donors (one aged 18 to 30 and one aged 80 or older). To avoid experimental bias, donors of different ages were distributed randomly across sequencing lanes. Points the paper makes about the study in general: Since profiling was done on bulk unsorted PBMCs, naive and antigen-experienced compartments could not be conclusively compared. Because the CMV infection status of the donors was unknown, age-related changes in expanded clonotypes may potentially have been confounded. The percentage of naive T cells measured by flow cytometry correlated strongly with observed TCR beta diversity. Compared with the aged group, the long-lived group had more naive CD4+ T cells, fewer expanded clones and increased TCR diversity, a pattern suggesting age selection. Total diversity estimates from one million sequenced T cells were considered lower bounds and underestimates. As age increased, observed TCR beta diversity per million T cells dropped in a roughly linear way, and a significant reduction was already evident by age around 41.

The receptor library was made with 5' RACE. TCRdb shows the sequencer as Illumina HiSeq 2500. A second PCR of about 7 to 12 cycles was performed with a sample-barcoded 5' primer and a J-beta primer mix. Each TCR beta cDNA molecule received a unique molecular identifier from a template-switch 5' adaptor carrying 12 random nucleotides. Each sample yielded at least 2.5 million CDR3-containing paired-end reads. All of the RNA was converted into first-strand cDNA using the Mint cDNA synthesis kit, with a TRBC-specific oligonucleotide serving as the primer. Following uracil-DNA glycosylase treatment, a first 18-cycle PCR with universal primers M1SS and BC2_uni_R was performed on all cDNA. Regarding the original processing steps: For normalization, 1 million high-quality reads, each with a distinct molecular identifier, were randomly selected from each sample. Instead of being binned into consensus sequences, reads that shared molecular identifiers were thrown out. MiTCR, run with a Q25 quality threshold and the strictest error-elimination algorithm, handled CDR3 identification, clonotype clustering and error correction. A nonparametric unseen species model with Euler transformation was used to estimate lower-bound total TCR beta diversity. The public sequencing data were trimmed at Q25 with fastp and processed into clonotypes with MiXCR by TCRdb, which kept only in-frame beta chains. Rows are combined by CDR3 protein, so each entry shows the most common genes and DNA. The authors' filters were not applied to this entry. This sample comprises roughly 790,000 distinct CDR3 sequences, roughly 47% of them detected only once. The ten largest account for roughly 20% of the sample.

The sequenced sample was blood. This clonotype was obtained from a woman aged 60-75 years in good health.

The nucleotides read TGCGCCAGCAGCCAAGGGGGACTTAAATACAATGAGCAGTACTTC. Its protein is CASSQGGLKYNEQYF. This chain is built from TRBV4-3 and TRBJ2-5; TRBD2 could be the D gene, as 6 bases match. Between the V and J ends, shortened by 1 base and 11 bases respectively, the junction contains 20 bases. CDR1 LGHNA and CDR2 YSLEER are derived from the germline V gene. From its cysteine to its phenylalanine, the CDR3 spans 15 amino acids. The only DNA kept is the CDR3, 45 bases in frame from the first base.